This paragraph reports one TCR beta chain. The source of the sample is a study of blood T cell repertoires in COVID-19. About the study: The study drew acute and convalescent COVID-19 samples from the United States, Italy and Spain.

In the source study's methods: Quantification of nucleated cells was approximated via reference gene primer amplification. This table comes from immunoSEQ multiplex PCR, and its TCRdb copy is limited to in-frame clones, with some not included. From that table come the V and J calls and clone size; the DNA was used to work out D and trimming. The repertoire includes around 140,000 clones, about 82% of them detected once, and 3.5% to 5% sits in the top ten. The sample consisted of peripheral blood. This TCR was sampled from a woman aged 80 or older with active or convalescent COVID-19.

In nucleotides, the CDR3 is TGTGCCAGCAGCTTAGGGGGGACTAGCGCTGAGCAGTTCTTC. Protein sequence: CASSLGGTSAEQFF. The rearrangement uses TRBV11-3 and TRBJ2-1, with 10 bases identical to TRBD2. The CDR3 is made up of 14 amino acids. The germline CDR1 and CDR2 sequences are SGHNT and YENEEA. V was clipped by 1 base and J by 9 bases; unmatched bases: 3.